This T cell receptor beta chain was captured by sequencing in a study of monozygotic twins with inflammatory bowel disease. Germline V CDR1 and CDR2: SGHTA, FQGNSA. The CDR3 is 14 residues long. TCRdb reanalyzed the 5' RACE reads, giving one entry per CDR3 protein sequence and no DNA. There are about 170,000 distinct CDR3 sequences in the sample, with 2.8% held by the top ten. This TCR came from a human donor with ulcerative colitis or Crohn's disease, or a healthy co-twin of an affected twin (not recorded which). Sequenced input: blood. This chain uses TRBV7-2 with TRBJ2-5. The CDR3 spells CASSPLGVMETQYF.